This TCR beta chain was retrieved from a study of blood T cell repertoires in COVID-19 (dated by TCRdb to 2019 to 2021). About the full investigation: Samples covering the acute and convalescent phases of COVID-19 were provided by collaborators in the United States, Italy and Spain. The prospective study material was composed of cDNA or gDNA derived from T cells, B-cell-depleted T cells, or PBMCs. Deeply sampled blood TCRbeta repertoires from subjects exposed to, actively infected with, or recovered from COVID-19 were included in the dataset. The repertoires were made available in a free public database intended to serve as a resource for research on the immune response to SARS-CoV-2. The samples were drawn from the first 160 participants of the ongoing ImmuneRACE study and from 950 to 1,500 subjects provided by 6 global collaborators. The sample metadata nearly always contained a de-identified subject ID, COVID-19 status, age in years and sex. Where available, HLA class I and class II types were taken from metadata supplied by the sample provider and were not determined by assay-based typing. On the study overall, not on this receptor specifically: How much clinical and demographic metadata was included differed by source and by participant, and the metadata was provided uncurated.

TCRbeta CDR3 regions were amplified from genomic DNA by means of the immunoSEQ Assay, a bias-controlled multiplex PCR. Processing in the source paper ran as follows. The number of nucleated cells in each sample was estimated by amplification of reference gene primers within the assay. To quantify the absolute abundance of each unique TCRbeta CDR3 rearrangement, sequence reads were collapsed and filtered. For each sample, productive Simpson clonality was calculated as the square root of Simpson's diversity index across productive rearrangements. The table was pulled from immuneACCESS by TCRdb, which kept in-frame rearrangements only. Such tables lose some clones; where checked, under half of the loss comes from unresolved V genes, and the rest has no known cause. Clone size and V and J calls were adopted from that table, with D and trimming inferred from the DNA. For this sample the table gives about 310,000 clones, of which 85% were detected only once. The top ten hold around 1.9% of the sample.

Participants in the prospective study were aged roughly 18 to 89 years, lived in 20 to 30 United States geographic areas, and enrolled through a virtual design. To assign participants to cohorts, the prospective study relied on clinical history that participants themselves reported in a screening survey and a study questionnaire. Exposed participants had been in contact, within 2 weeks of entering the study, with a person who had a PCR-confirmed or clinician-diagnosed case of COVID-19. In the prospective study, mobile phlebotomists collected whole blood, serum and a nasopharyngeal or oropharyngeal swab from each participant. Prospective study participants could optionally give additional blood draws and questionnaires over an approximately 2-month period. Before DNA extraction, blood samples from the prospective study were shipped at room temperature or frozen. The germline V gene yields MRHNA for CDR1 and SNTAGT for CDR2. Counted from cysteine to phenylalanine, this CDR3 has 15 amino acids. The retained sequence is limited to the CDR3, 45 bases, with the frame set at the first base. V is reduced by 0 bases and J by 1 base, leaving a spacing of 8 bases between them.

For this clone: Its binding antigen is unknown. It has no much larger one-base neighbor in the sample; base qualities were not kept.

Sequencing used PBMCs or T cells enriched from blood (not recorded which). The chain couples TRBV6-4 to TRBJ2-3; no D gene call is confident. The TCR sequence derives from a woman in her 30s who had been exposed to COVID-19. The CDR3 protein: CASSDSVAGTDTQYF. The nucleotide sequence reads as follows: TGTGCCAGCAGTGACTCAGTAGCCGGCACAGATACGCAGTATTTT.